This entry is about one T cell receptor (beta chain). The specificity of this receptor is unknown. The input lacks base qualities; no much larger clone sits a single base away. This sample stems from a study of blood T cell repertoires in COVID-19 (dated by TCRdb to the early 2020s). Turning to the overall study: The collaborator samples originated in the United States, Italy and Spain and spanned the acute and convalescent phases of COVID-19. The material from the prospective study consisted of cDNA or gDNA derived from T cells, B-cell-depleted T cells, or PBMCs. The dataset comprised deeply sampled blood TCRbeta repertoires from subjects exposed to, actively infected with, or recovered from COVID-19. A freely available public database, intended as a resource for researchers studying the immune response to SARS-CoV-2, is where the repertoires were released. The samples were drawn from two sources: the first 160 participants of the ongoing ImmuneRACE study, and 1,200 or so subjects contributed by 6 global collaborators. The sample metadata nearly always contained a de-identified subject ID, COVID-19 status, age in years and sex. Where HLA class I and class II types were available, the types were taken from metadata supplied by the sample provider, not from assay-based typing.

Overall study outcomes, separate from this receptor: Clinical and demographic metadata were provided uncurated, with the amount varying by source and participant.

Participants in the prospective study were enrolled through a virtual design, were aged roughly 18 to 100 years, and lived in some 24 United States geographic areas. In the prospective study, participants were assigned to cohorts based on the clinical history participants reported in a screening survey and a study questionnaire. Exposed participants had been in contact, within 2 weeks of entering the study, with a person who had a PCR-confirmed or clinician-diagnosed case of COVID-19. In the prospective study, whole blood, serum and a nasopharyngeal or oropharyngeal swab were collected from each participant by mobile phlebotomists. Participants in the prospective study had the option to provide additional blood draws and questionnaires over a roughly 2-month period. Prospective study blood samples were shipped either frozen or at room temperature before DNA extraction. TCRbeta CDR3 regions were amplified from genomic DNA by means of the immunoSEQ Assay, a bias-controlled multiplex PCR. As for the original processing: Nucleated cell counts per sample were estimated from amplification of reference gene primers within the assay. To quantify the absolute abundance of each unique TCRbeta CDR3 rearrangement, sequence reads were collapsed and filtered. For each sample, productive Simpson clonality was calculated as the square root of Simpson's diversity index across productive rearrangements. TCRdb carries this immuneACCESS record with in-frame sequences only. Its versions omit some clonotypes, under half of them owing to an unresolved V gene in the studies checked, with the rest unexplained. For V, J and clone size, that table is used; D and trimming come from the DNA. The sample contains roughly 250,000 clones, 88% of them found a single time. The biggest ten clones account for around 3.2% of the sample.

V sheds 4 bases and J sheds 4 bases, leaving 13 bases between their ends. The CDR3 measures 14 amino acids from cysteine to phenylalanine. The retained sequence is limited to the CDR3, 42 bases, with the frame set at the first base. According to the germline V gene (reference sequence), CDR1 reads SEHNR and CDR2 reads FQNEAQ. The sequencing sample was made of PBMCs or T cells enriched from blood (not recorded which). The V and J segments used are TRBV7-9 and TRBJ1-2; the D gene is possibly TRBD1, with 5 bases matching. The TCR was taken from a woman aged 40 to 50 who had been exposed to COVID-19. CDR3 reads: CASSSGFAGYGYTF. Here is the DNA: TGTGCCAGCAGCTCAGGGTTCGCTGGCTATGGCTACACCTTC.